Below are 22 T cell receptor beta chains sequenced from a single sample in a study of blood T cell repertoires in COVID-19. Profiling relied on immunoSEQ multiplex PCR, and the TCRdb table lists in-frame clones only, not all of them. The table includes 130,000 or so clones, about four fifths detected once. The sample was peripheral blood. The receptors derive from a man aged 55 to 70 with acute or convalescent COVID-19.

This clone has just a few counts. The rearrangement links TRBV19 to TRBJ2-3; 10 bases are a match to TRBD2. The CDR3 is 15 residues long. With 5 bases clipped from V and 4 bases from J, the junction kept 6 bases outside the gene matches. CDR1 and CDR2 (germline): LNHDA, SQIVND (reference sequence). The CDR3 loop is CASSLAGGRADTQYF. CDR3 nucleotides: TGTGCCAGTAGTTTAGCGGGGGGACGAGCAGATACGCAGTATTTT. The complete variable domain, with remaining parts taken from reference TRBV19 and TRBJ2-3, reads DGGITQSPKYLFRKEGQNVTLSCEQNLNHDAMYWYRQDPGQGLRLIYYSQIVNDFQKGDIAEGYSVSREKKESFPLTVTSAQKNPTAFYLCASSLAGGRADTQYFGPGTRLTVL.

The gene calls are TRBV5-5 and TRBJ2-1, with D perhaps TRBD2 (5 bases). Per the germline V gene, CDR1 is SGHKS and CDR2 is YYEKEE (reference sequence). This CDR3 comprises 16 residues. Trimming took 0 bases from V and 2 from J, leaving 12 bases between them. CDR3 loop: CASSLGVGVTYNEQFF. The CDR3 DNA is TGTGCCAGCAGCTTGGGTGTCGGGGTGACCTACAATGAGCAGTTCTTC.

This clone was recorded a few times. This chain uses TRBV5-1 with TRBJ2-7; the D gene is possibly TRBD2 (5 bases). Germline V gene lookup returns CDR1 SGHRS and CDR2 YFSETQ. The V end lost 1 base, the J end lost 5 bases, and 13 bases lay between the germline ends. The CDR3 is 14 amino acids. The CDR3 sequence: CASSLKGSFHEQYF. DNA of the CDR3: TGCGCCAGCAGCTTGAAAGGGAGTTTCCACGAGCAGTACTTC.

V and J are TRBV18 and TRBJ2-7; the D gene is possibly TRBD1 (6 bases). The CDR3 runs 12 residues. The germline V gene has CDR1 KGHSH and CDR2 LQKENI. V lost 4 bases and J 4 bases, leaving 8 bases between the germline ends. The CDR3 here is CASSRTDYEQYF. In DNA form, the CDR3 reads TGTGCCAGCTCACGGACAGATTACGAGCAGTACTTC.

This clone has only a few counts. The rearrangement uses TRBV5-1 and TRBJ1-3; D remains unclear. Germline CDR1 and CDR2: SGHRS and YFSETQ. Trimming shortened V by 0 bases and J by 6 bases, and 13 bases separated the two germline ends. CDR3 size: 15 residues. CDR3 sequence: CASSLDSPLKNTIYF. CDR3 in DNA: TGCGCCAGCAGCTTGGACAGTCCCCTCAAAAACACCATATATTTT.

The CDR3 protein is CASSLGLPRPSGNTIYF. In DNA, the CDR3 is TGCGCCAGCAGCTTGGGCCTCCCTAGACCCTCTGGAAACACCATATATTTT. The rearrangement joins TRBV5-1 to TRBJ1-3; D unresolved. CDR1 is SGHRS, CDR2 YFSETQ, per germline. The CDR3 contains 17 residues. V lost 0 bases, J lost 0 bases, and 13 bases lay in between.

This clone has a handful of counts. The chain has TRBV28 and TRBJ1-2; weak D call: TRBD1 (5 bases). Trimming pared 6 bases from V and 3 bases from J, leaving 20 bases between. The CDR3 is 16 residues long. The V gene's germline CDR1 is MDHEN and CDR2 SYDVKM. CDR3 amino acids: CASRPNRERGDYGYTF. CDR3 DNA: TGTGCCAGCAGGCCAAACCGGGAGAGAGGGGACTATGGCTACACCTTC.

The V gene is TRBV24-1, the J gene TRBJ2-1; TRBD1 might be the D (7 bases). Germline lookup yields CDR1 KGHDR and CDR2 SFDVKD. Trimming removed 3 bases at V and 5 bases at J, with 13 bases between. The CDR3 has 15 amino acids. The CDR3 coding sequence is TGTGCCACCAGTGATCCCCAGGGGGGCCACAATGAGCAGTTCTTC. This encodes CATSDPQGGHNEQFF.

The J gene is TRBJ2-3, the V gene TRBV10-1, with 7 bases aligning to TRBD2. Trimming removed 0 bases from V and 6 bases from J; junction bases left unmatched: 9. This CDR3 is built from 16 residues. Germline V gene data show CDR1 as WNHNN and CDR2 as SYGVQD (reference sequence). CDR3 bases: TGCGCCAGCAGTGAGTCTAGGGGAGGGGAACTCGATACGCAGTATTTT. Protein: CASSESRGGELDTQYF.

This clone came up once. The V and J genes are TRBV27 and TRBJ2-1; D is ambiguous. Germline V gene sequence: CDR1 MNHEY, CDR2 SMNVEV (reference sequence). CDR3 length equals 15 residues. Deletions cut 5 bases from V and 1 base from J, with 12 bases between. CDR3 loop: CASSRNANSYNEQFF. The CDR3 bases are TGTGCCAGCAGTAGAAACGCTAATTCCTACAATGAGCAGTTCTTC.

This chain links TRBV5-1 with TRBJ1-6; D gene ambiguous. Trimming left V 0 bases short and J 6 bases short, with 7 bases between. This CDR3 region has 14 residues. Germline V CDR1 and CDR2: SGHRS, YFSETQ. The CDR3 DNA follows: TGCGCCAGCAGCTTGGAAGGGAGTAATTCACCCCTCCACTTT. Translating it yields CASSLEGSNSPLHF.

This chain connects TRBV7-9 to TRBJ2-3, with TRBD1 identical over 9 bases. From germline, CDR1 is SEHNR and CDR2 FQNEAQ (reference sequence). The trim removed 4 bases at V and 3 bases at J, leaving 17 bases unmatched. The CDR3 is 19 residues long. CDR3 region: CASSYGTGFSRGPTDTQYF. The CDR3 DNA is TGTGCCAGCAGCTACGGGACAGGGTTTTCGCGGGGGCCTACAGATACGCAGTATTTT.

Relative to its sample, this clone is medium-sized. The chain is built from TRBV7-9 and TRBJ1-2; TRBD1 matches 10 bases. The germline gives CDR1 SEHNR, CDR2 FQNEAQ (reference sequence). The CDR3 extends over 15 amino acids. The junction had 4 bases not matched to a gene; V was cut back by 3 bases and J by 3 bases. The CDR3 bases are TGTGCCAGCAGCTTCGGACAGGGGGAATACTATGGCTACACCTTC. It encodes CASSFGQGEYYGYTF. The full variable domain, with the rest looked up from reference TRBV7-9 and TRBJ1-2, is DTGVSQNPRHKITKRGQNVTFRCDPISEHNRLYWYRQTLGQGPEFLTYFQNEAQLEKSRLLSDRFSAERPKGSFSTLEIQRTEQGDSAMYLCASSFGQGEYYGYTFGSGTRLTVV.

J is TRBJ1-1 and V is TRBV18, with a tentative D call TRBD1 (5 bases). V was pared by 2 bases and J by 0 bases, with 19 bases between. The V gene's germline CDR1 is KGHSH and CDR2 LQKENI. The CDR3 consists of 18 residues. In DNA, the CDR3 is TGTGCCAGCTCACCAATCGCGGGGGGAATAAGCATGAACACTGAAGCTTTCTTT. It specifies CASSPIAGGISMNTEAFF.

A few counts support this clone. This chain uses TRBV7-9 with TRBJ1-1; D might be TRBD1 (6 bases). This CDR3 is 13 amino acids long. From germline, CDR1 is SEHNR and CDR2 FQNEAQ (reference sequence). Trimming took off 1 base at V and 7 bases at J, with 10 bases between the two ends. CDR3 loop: CASSLVPGDEAFF. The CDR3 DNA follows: TGTGCCAGCAGCTTAGTACCAGGGGATGAAGCTTTCTTT.

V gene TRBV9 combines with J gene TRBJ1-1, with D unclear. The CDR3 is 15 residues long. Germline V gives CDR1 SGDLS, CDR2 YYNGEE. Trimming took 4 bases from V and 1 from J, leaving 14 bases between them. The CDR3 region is CASSSSGLPNTEAFF. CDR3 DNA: TGTGCCAGCAGCTCTTCAGGTCTCCCGAACACTGAAGCTTTCTTT.

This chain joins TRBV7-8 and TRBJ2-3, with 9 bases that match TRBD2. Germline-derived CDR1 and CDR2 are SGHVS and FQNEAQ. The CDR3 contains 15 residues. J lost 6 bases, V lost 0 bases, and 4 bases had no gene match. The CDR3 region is CASSLATSGGDTQYF. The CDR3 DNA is TGTGCCAGCAGCTTAGCGACTAGCGGTGGTGATACGCAGTATTTT.

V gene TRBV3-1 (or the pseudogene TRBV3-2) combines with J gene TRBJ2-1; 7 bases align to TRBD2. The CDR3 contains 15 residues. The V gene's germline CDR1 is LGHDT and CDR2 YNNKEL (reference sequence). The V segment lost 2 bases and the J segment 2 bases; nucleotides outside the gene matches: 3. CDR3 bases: TGTGCCAGCAGCCAATCCGGGACTACCTACAATGAGCAGTTCTTC. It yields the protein CASSQSGTTYNEQFF.

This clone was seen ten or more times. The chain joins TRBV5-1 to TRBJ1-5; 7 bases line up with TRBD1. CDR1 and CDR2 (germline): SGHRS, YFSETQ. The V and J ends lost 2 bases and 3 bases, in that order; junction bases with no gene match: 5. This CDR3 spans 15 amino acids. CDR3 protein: CASSFTGETNQPQHF. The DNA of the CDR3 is TGCGCCAGCAGCTTCACAGGGGAGACCAATCAGCCCCAGCATTTT.

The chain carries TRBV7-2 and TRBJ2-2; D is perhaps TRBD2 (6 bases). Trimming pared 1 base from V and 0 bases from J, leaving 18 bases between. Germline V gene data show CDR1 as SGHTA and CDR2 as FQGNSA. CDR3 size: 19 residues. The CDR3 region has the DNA TGTGCCAGCAGCTTAGACGCGGGAAGGGGATTCGCGAACACCGGGGAGCTGTTTTTT. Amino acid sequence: CASSLDAGRGFANTGELFF.

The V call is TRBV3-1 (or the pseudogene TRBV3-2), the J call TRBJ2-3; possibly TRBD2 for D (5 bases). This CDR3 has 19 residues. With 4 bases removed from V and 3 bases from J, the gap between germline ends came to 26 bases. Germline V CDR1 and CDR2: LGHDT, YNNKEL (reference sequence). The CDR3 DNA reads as TGTGCCAGCAGCCGACCCCTAGGCCCCGAGGGCCCTGTTACAGATACGCAGTATTTT. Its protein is CASSRPLGPEGPVTDTQYF.

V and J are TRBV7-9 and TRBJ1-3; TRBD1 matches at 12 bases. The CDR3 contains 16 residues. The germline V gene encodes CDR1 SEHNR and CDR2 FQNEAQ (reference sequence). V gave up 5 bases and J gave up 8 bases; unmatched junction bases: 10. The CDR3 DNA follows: TGTGCCAGCAGCCCCCAGCCGGGACAGGGGGCATACACCATATATTTT. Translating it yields CASSPQPGQGAYTIYF.